The next 24 T cell receptor beta chains were all read from a single sample in a study of blood T cells in healthy people across ages. A sample-barcoded 5' primer and a J-beta primer mix were used in a second PCR of roughly 6 to 11 cycles. TCRdb passed the 5' RACE reads through MiXCR, listing each CDR3 protein once. The table lists 700,000 to 900,000 distinct CDR3 sequences, approximately 53% of them singletons, with 41% in the top ten. What was sequenced was blood. The receptors here all came from an elderly man in good health.

This clonotype was seen a few times. This sequence joins TRBV10-3 and TRBJ2-1, with D possibly being TRBD2 (5 bases). This CDR3 has 13 residues. V was clipped by 8 bases and J by 8 bases, with 16 bases between them. Germline-derived CDR1 and CDR2 are ENHRY and SYGVKD. The CDR3 loop is CAIRRGGQDEQFF. CDR3 sequence (DNA): TGTGCCATCCGGAGAGGAGGCCAGGATGAGCAGTTCTTC.

This sequence joins TRBV29-1 and TRBJ2-3; TRBD2 matches at 14 bases. CDR1 and CDR2 from the germline V gene are SQVTM and ANQGSEA. The CDR3 is 13 residues long. V gave up 6 bases and J gave up 14 bases; unmatched junction bases: 10. The chain's CDR3 is CSVPGLAGVYAYF. CDR3 in DNA: TGCAGCGTCCCGGGACTAGCGGGAGTATACGCGTATTTT.

The CDR3: CASSRKTGGAISRGYTF. Written as DNA, the CDR3 is TGTGCCAGCAGCCGGAAGACAGGGGGCGCGATTTCGAGGGGCTACACCTTC. The chain uses TRBV12-3 or TRBV12-4 and TRBJ1-2, with 10 bases identical to TRBD1. J was trimmed by 8 bases and V by 6 bases; bases with no gene match: 18. There are 17 residues in the CDR3.

The rearrangement joins TRBV3-1 to TRBJ2-1, with 7 bases that match TRBD2. CDR3 length: 17 amino acids. Germline V gene data show CDR1 as LGHDT and CDR2 as YNNKEL (reference sequence). V lost 5 bases and J lost 4; bases outside the gene matches: 14. For the CDR3, the DNA is TGTGCCAGCAGCTTCCGACGCGGGGGAGGGCCTTACAATGAGCAGTTCTTC. It specifies CASSFRRGGGPYNEQFF.

Comments on this clonotype: A read error may explain this, as a much larger clone is one base away. The chain couples TRBV20-1 to TRBJ1-1, with D unclear. Per the germline V gene, CDR1 is DFQATT and CDR2 is SNEGSKA (reference sequence). The CDR3 has 13 residues. The CDR3 protein is CSVQLRVGTEVFF. The CDR3 coding sequence is TGCAGTGTTCAGCTGAGGGTGGGCACTGAAGTTTTCTTT.

V is TRBV12-3 or TRBV12-4 and J is TRBJ2-5, with a possible D match to TRBD2 (5 bases). V lost 7 bases to trimming and J lost 7 bases, with 19 bases between them. The CDR3 is 14 residues long. The CDR3 region has the DNA TGTGCCAGCAAGCCCTCAACGGGGTTGGTGACCCAGTACTTC. Its protein is CASKPSTGLVTQYF.

This clonotype was counted a few times. The chain couples TRBV3-1 to TRBJ2-1, with D possibly being TRBD2 (5 bases). The CDR3 loop spans 13 amino acids. Germline V gives CDR1 LGHDT, CDR2 YNNKEL (reference sequence). Trimming left V 3 bases short and J 6 bases short, with 9 bases between. CDR3 protein: CASSHGIANEQFF. In DNA form, the CDR3 reads TGTGCCAGCAGCCACGGGATCGCCAATGAGCAGTTCTTC.

The gene calls are TRBV20-1 and TRBJ2-7, with 10 bases matching TRBD2. The CDR3 contains 13 residues. The ends lost 6 bases at V and 5 bases at J; junction bases unmatched: 7. The V gene's germline CDR1 is DFQATT and CDR2 SNEGSKA (reference sequence). CDR3 bases: TGCAGTGCACTAGCGGGACCGGGGCACGAGCAGTACTTC. Its translation is CSALAGPGHEQYF.

The rearrangement links TRBV6-1 to TRBJ2-1, with a possible D match to TRBD1 (6 bases). Germline lookup yields CDR1 MNHNS and CDR2 SASEGT. Deletions cut 3 bases from V and 15 bases from J, with 18 bases between. CDR3 size: 13 residues. CDR3 amino acids: CASSDPQGPVRFF. The CDR3 DNA follows: TGTGCCAGCAGTGACCCACAGGGCCCTGTGCGGTTCTTC.

V and J are TRBV6-1 and TRBJ1-1; TRBD1 might be the D (6 bases). Germline loops: CDR1 MNHNS, CDR2 SASEGT. The CDR3 covers 15 residues. V lost 5 bases to trimming and J lost 3 bases, with 16 bases between them. CDR3 nucleotides: TGTGCCAGCAGTCAAGACAGGAGGGGGTACACTGAAGCTTTCTTT. As protein: CASSQDRRGYTEAFF.

The V call is TRBV28, the J call TRBJ2-4; D possibly matches TRBD1 or TRBD2 (6 bases each). Trimming left V 6 bases short and J 9 bases short, with 15 bases between. The CDR3 totals 13 residues. The V gene's germline CDR1 is MDHEN and CDR2 SYDVKM. The CDR3 reads CASSLAGGGIQYF. The DNA for the CDR3 is TGTGCCAGCAGCCTAGCCGGGGGCGGCATTCAGTACTTC.

The sample holds one count of this clonotype. The CDR3 bases are TGTGCCAGCAGCTTAGTAGCGGGACAAAGAAATTCACCCCTCCACTTT. Its translation: CASSLVAGQRNSPLHF. The chain recombines TRBV7-2 with TRBJ1-6; maybe TRBD1 (6 bases). V lost 1 base and J lost 7, with 14 bases in between. Per the germline V gene, CDR1 is SGHTA and CDR2 is FQGNSA. The CDR3 contains 16 residues.

This clonotype was seen ten or more times. The chain couples TRBV4-2 to TRBJ1-2; D remains unclear. This CDR3 comprises 13 residues. CDR1 LGHNA and CDR2 YNFKEQ come from the germline V gene. V gave up 0 bases and J gave up 4 bases, with 6 bases separating them. The CDR3 region is CASSQDPSYGYTF. The CDR3 region has the DNA TGTGCCAGCAGCCAAGACCCCAGCTATGGCTACACCTTC.

V is TRBV7-2 and J is TRBJ1-5; maybe TRBD1 (5 bases). The CDR3 is 15 amino acids. Germline V gene lookup returns CDR1 SGHTA and CDR2 FQGNSA. V was trimmed by 2 bases and J by 0 bases, leaving 8 bases between them. CDR3 nucleotide sequence: TGTGCCAGCAGCTTATCGGGGGTTAGCAATCAGCCCCAGCATTTT. Its translation: CASSLSGVSNQPQHF.

The table lists this clonotype with a few counts. This chain joins TRBV20-1 and TRBJ2-5, with TRBD2 as a possible D gene (6 bases). Germline CDR1 DFQATT, CDR2 SNEGSKA (reference sequence). The CDR3 totals 13 residues. V lost 0 bases, J lost 9 bases, and 14 bases lay in between. The CDR3 here is CSAREPGPGAQYF. The CDR3 nucleotides read TGCAGTGCTAGAGAGCCCGGTCCGGGGGCCCAGTACTTC.

This clonotype turned up a few times. J is TRBJ2-5 and V is TRBV18; possibly TRBD1 or TRBD2 for D (5 bases each). The V gene's germline CDR1 is KGHSH and CDR2 LQKENI. Trimming shortened V by 6 bases and J by 2 bases, and 10 bases separated the two germline ends. The CDR3 sequence is 13 residues long. For the CDR3, the DNA is TGTGCCAGCTCCGGGACGGAGCAAGAGACCCAGTACTTC. It codes for CASSGTEQETQYF.

The chain couples TRBV15 to TRBJ2-7, with D perhaps matching TRBD1 (6 bases). From germline, CDR1 is LNHNV and CDR2 YYDKDF (reference sequence). The V end lost 4 bases, the J end lost 2 bases, and 9 bases lay between the germline ends. CDR3 length: 13 residues. CDR3 in amino acids: CATSKDRPYEQYF. The DNA of the CDR3 is TGTGCCACCAGCAAGGACAGACCCTACGAGCAGTACTTC. The whole variable domain, filled in from reference TRBV15 and TRBJ2-7, reads DAMVIQNPRYQVTQFGKPVTLSCSQTLNHNVMYWYQQKSSQAPKLLFHYYDKDFNNEADTPDNFQSRRPNTSFCFLDIRSPGLGDTAMYLCATSKDRPYEQYFGPGTRLTVT.

This clonotype has more than one count but fewer than ten. V usage is TRBV3-1 and J usage is TRBJ2-7; D call uncertain. This CDR3 is built from 15 residues. Germline V gene data show CDR1 as LGHDT and CDR2 as YNNKEL (reference sequence). V gave up 1 base and J gave up 3 bases, with 13 bases separating them. As DNA, the CDR3 is TGTGCCAGCAGCCAAGTCCATAGCCCCCTCTACGAGCAGTACTTC. Encoded protein: CASSQVHSPLYEQYF.

This clonotype showed up just a few times. The rearrangement uses TRBV5-1 and TRBJ1-2; D gene ambiguous. The CDR3 contains 14 residues. V lost 3 bases, J lost 2 bases, and 11 bases lay in between. CDR1 is SGHRS, CDR2 YFSETQ, per germline. The CDR3 reads CASSSQTLNYGYTF. In nucleotides, the CDR3 is TGCGCCAGCAGCTCCCAGACCCTAAACTATGGCTACACCTTC.

This clonotype was observed at least ten times. The chain carries TRBV29-1 and TRBJ2-5; D perhaps matches TRBD1 (5 bases). This CDR3 is 12 amino acids long. CDR1 and CDR2 from the germline V gene are SQVTM and ANQGSEA. The V gene lost 7 bases and the J gene lost 7 bases, with 16 bases spanning the gap. CDR3 coding DNA: TGCAGCGGTTGGGCCAAGCAGGGGACCCAGTACTTC. This translates into CSGWAKQGTQYF.

This clonotype has only a few counts. This rearrangement joins TRBV20-1 to TRBJ2-5; 11 bases are a match to TRBD2. Germline CDR1 is DFQATT and CDR2 is SNEGSKA (reference sequence). Trimming took 6 bases from V and 5 from J; bases not matched to a gene: 11. The CDR3 loop spans 15 amino acids. The CDR3 nucleotides are TGCAGTGCCTCCTTAGCGGGAGGGAGGTGGGAGACCCAGTACTTC. Its protein product is CSASLAGGRWETQYF.

The rearrangement uses TRBV28 and TRBJ2-7; the D is unclear. V lost 7 bases and J lost 5, with 18 bases in between. CDR1 and CDR2 (germline): MDHEN, SYDVKM. The CDR3 is made up of 14 amino acids. The CDR3, as DNA: TGTGCCAGCACCCTCAGCCAGAACTACCACGAGCAGTACTTC. Encoded protein: CASTLSQNYHEQYF. The entire variable domain, with the rest obtained from reference TRBV28 and TRBJ2-7, is as follows: DVKVTQSSRYLVKRTGEKVFLECVQDMDHENMFWYRQDPGLGLRLIYFSYDVKMKEKGDIPEGYSVSREKKERFSLILESASTNQTSMYLCASTLSQNYHEQYFGPGTRLTVT.

This chain joins TRBV6-1 and TRBJ2-3; maybe TRBD2 (7 bases). Trimming cost V 4 bases and J 14 bases, with 25 bases left between them. CDR1 is MNHNS and CDR2 is SASEGT in the germline V gene. CDR3 length: 15 residues. CDR3 DNA sequence: TGTGCCAGCAGTGCCGGGCCCGGGGGGCACAGATACGCGTATTTT. Amino acids: CASSAGPGGHRYAYF.

This sequence joins TRBV7-8 and TRBJ2-4; D gene unclear. Gene TRBJ2-7 matches the end of the DNA better, so the J call may be wrong. The length of the CDR3 is 13 residues. Germline CDR1 is SGHVS and CDR2 is FQNEAQ. The CDR3: CASSAFSPYEQYF. In DNA form, the CDR3 reads TGTGCCAGCAGCGCATTTTCCCCCTACGAGCAGTACTTC.